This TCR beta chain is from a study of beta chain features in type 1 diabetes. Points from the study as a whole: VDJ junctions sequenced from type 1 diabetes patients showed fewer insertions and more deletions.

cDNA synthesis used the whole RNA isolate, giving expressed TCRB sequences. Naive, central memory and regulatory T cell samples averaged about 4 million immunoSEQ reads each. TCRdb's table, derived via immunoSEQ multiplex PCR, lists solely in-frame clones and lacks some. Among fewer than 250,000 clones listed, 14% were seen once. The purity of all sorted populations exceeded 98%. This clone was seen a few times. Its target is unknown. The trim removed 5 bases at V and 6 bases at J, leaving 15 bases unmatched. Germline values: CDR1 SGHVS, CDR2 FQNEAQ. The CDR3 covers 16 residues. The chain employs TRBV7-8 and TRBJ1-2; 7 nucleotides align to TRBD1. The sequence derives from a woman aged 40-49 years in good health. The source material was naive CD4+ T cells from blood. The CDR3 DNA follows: TGTGCCAGCAGCCTCCTTCGCGACAGGGTTTATCATGGCTACACCTTC. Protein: CASSLLRDRVYHGYTF.